The rows below give T cell receptor beta chains drawn from one sample of a study of graft-versus-host responses after intestinal transplantation. The protocol was immunoSEQ multiplex PCR, while the TCRdb copy is restricted to in-frame clones and leaves out a portion. The repertoire holds approximately 70,000 clones, with over 75% as singletons. Antigen specificity for these receptors is unknown. Sequenced material: unstimulated CD4+ T cells sorted from spleen or lymph node cells, taken before transplant. These TCRs come from a human donor who was the organ donor for an intestinal transplant. Each CDR3 is given with its conserved first and last residue. The D gene is left open where the match is weak. Clone sizes are given selectively: once, few, many, or a class where the clone is expanded.

v_gene	j_gene	d_gene	abundance	CDR3nt	CDR3aa
TRBV6-5	TRBJ1-5	-	-	TGTGCCAGCAGTTACTACCCCCCCAGATTCAATCAGCCCCAGCATTTT	CASSYYPPRFNQPQHF
TRBV10-1	TRBJ1-5	-	-	TGCGCCAGCAGTGAGTCTCTTCAGCCCCAGCATTTT	CASSESLQPQHF
TRBV11-2	TRBJ1-4	TRBD1	-	TGTGCCAGCAGCTTCCGGGACAGGGGTTCAACTAATGAAAAACTGTTTTTT	CASSFRDRGSTNEKLFF
TRBV9	TRBJ2-3	TRBD2	-	TGTGCCAGCAGCCCGGGACTAGCCGCAGATACGCAGTATTTT	CASSPGLAADTQYF
TRBV7-8	TRBJ2-1	TRBD1	-	TGTGCCAGCAGCGCGGGACAGGGATTTTACAATGAGCAGTTCTTC	CASSAGQGFYNEQFF
TRBV5-1	TRBJ2-2	TRBD1	-	TGCGCCAGCAGCTTTCAGGGGGCAGGGAAAGCCGGGGAGCTGTTTTTT	CASSFQGAGKAGELFF
TRBV25-1	TRBJ1-6	-	-	TGTGCCAGCAGTGAATTAGTGAATTCACCCCTCCACTTT	CASSELVNSPLHF
TRBV28	TRBJ1-6	-	-	TGTGCCAGCATCCCATCCCGGCCCCTCCACTTT	CASIPSRPLHF
TRBV16	TRBJ2-1	-	-	TGTGCCAGCAGCCGAACAGGGTCACGCTACAATGAGCAGTTCTTC	CASSRTGSRYNEQFF
TRBV19	TRBJ2-3	TRBD2	once	TGTGCCAGTAAACGTAATAAGCGGGGGGGCTCAGATACGCAGTATTTT	CASKRNKRGGSDTQYF
TRBV5-4	TRBJ2-5	TRBD1	-	TGTGCCAGCAGCAACCGGGACAGTGAGACCCAGTACTTC	CASSNRDSETQYF
TRBV5-6	TRBJ1-2	TRBD1	-	TGTGCCAGCAGAATGGGACAGGTCTATGGCTACACCTTC	CASRMGQVYGYTF
TRBV6-1	TRBJ1-1	-	-	TGTGCCAGCAGAGACAGATACACTGAAGCTTTCTTT	CASRDRYTEAFF
TRBV5-1	TRBJ2-2	-	-	TGCGCCAGCAGTGGACAGTATTCGGCCTTGAACACCGGGGAGCTGTTTTTT	CASSGQYSALNTGELFF
TRBV11-2	TRBJ2-1	-	-	TGTGCCAGCAGCTTAGATTTGAGGAATGAGCAGTTCTTC	CASSLDLRNEQFF
TRBV21-1	TRBJ1-5	-	few	TGTGCCAGCAGCAAAATGGGGCTTTCGCCCCCTCCGGAAGAGCCCCAGCATTTT	CASSKMGLSPPPEEPQHF
TRBV28	TRBJ1-5	-	-	TGTGCCAGCAGTGGGCCTAAGAATCAGCCCCAGCATTTT	CASSGPKNQPQHF
TRBV5-1	TRBJ2-1	TRBD2	-	TGCGCCAGCAGCTTGACTAGCGGGAGCTCCTACAATGAGCAGTTCTTC	CASSLTSGSSYNEQFF
TRBV9	TRBJ2-1	TRBD2	-	TGTGCCAGCAGCCCTCGGCCGGGACTAGCGGGGGGGGCGAGCTCCTACAATGAGCAGTTCTTC	CASSPRPGLAGGASSYNEQFF
TRBV9	TRBJ1-6	-	few	TGTGCCAGCAGCGTAGGAGGCCGGTGGGATAATTCACCCCTCCACTTT	CASSVGGRWDNSPLHF
TRBV28	TRBJ2-3	TRBD2	once	TGTGCCAGCAGTAATGGCGGGGGGACAGATACGCAGTATTTT	CASSNGGGTDTQYF
TRBV6-5	TRBJ2-6	-	-	TGTGCCAGCAGTTACTCGGAGCTAGATAACGTCCTGACTTTC	CASSYSELDNVLTF
TRBV7-8	TRBJ2-3	-	-	TGTGCCAGCAGCTTAGGAACTGGTACGCAGTATTTT	CASSLGTGTQYF
TRBV28	TRBJ1-2	TRBD1	-	TGTGCCAGCAGTTTTGACAGGGGGCTGAACTATGGCTACACCTTC	CASSFDRGLNYGYTF
TRBV4-1	TRBJ1-4	TRBD1	few	TGCGCCAGCAGCCAAGAGGAACAGGGGGATGAAAAACTGTTTTTT	CASSQEEQGDEKLFF
TRBV6-1	TRBJ1-3	-	-	TGTGCCAGCGAGGTTGGAAACACCATATATTTT	CASEVGNTIYF
TRBV28	TRBJ2-1	TRBD1	-	TGTGCCAGCAGTTTACAGTTGGGGACAGGGGGAAATGAGCAGTTCTTC	CASSLQLGTGGNEQFF
TRBV7-2	TRBJ2-1	-	-	TGTGCCAGCAGCTTATGGGCGTCGAGTATAAGTGAGCAGTTCTTC	CASSLWASSISEQFF
TRBV7-8	TRBJ1-2	TRBD1	-	TGTGCCAGCAGCGTAGGACAGGCTTCTAACTATGGCTACACCTTC	CASSVGQASNYGYTF
TRBV27	TRBJ1-2	-	-	TGTGCCAGCAGTGGGGACATCAAGGGCTACACCTTC	CASSGDIKGYTF
TRBV6-5	TRBJ1-1	-	once	TGTGCCAGCAGATCCGCAGTCTCTGAAGCTTTCTTT	CASRSAVSEAFF